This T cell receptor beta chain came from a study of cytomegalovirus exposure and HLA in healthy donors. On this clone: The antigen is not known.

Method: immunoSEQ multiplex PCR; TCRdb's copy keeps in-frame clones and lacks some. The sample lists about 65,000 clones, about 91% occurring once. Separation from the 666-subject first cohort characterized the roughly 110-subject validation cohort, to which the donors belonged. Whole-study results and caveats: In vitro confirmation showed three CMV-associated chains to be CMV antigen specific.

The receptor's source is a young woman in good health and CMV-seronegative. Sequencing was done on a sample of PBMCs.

CDR3 protein: CASSLRGQGQETQYF. CDR3 DNA sequence: TGTGCCAGCAGCTTGAGGGGACAGGGACAAGAGACCCAGTACTTC. This chain uses TRBV7-9 with TRBJ2-5; 9 nucleotides line up with TRBD1. Germline lookup yields CDR1 SEHNR and CDR2 FQNEAQ (reference sequence). CDR3 length: 15 amino acids. V trimming: 3 bases; J trimming: 2 bases; junction bases outside the gene matches: 4.